These 23 T cell receptor beta chains were all obtained from the same sample, sequenced in a study of control samples from healthy donors and cancer patients (dated by TCRdb to 2020 to 2021). The library was prepared using the immunoSEQ multiplex PCR assay. TCRdb took this table from immuneACCESS and kept in-frame rearrangements with V and J called. Such tables lack part of the clones; where checked against another copy, unresolved V genes explain under half of the gap, and the rest is unexplained. This sample comprises 150,000 to 200,000 clones, approximately 86% of them detected only once. The ten largest make up under 5% of the sample. Source material: blood. The receptor set was obtained from a woman in her 30s in good health.

In this sample, this clone turned up once. The chain employs TRBV5-1 and TRBJ2-3; TRBD2 matches 15 bases. The J segment lost 6 bases and the V segment lost 3 bases, leaving 5 bases of the junction unmatched. The CDR3 length is 16 residues. CDR1 and CDR2 from the germline V gene are SGHRS and YFSETQ. For the CDR3, the DNA is TGCGCCAGCAGCTCGGGACTAGCGGGGGGCCGCGATACGCAGTATTTT. This encodes CASSSGLAGGRDTQYF.

The chain is built from TRBV15 and TRBJ1-4, with D unresolved. The V gene lost 3 bases and the J gene lost 7 bases, with 9 bases spanning the gap. CDR1 is LNHNV, CDR2 YYDKDF, per germline (reference sequence). The CDR3 runs 13 residues. DNA for the CDR3: TGTGCCACCAGCAGTAACAAAGCTGAAAAACTGTTTTTT. Translated: CATSSNKAEKLFF.

In regard to this clone: The sample holds other DNA sequences that translate to the same CDR3. The chain links TRBV13 to TRBJ2-7; perhaps TRBD1 as D (6 bases). Between the trimmed V and J ends, which lost 4 bases and 4 bases, there was a span of 11 bases. CDR1 and CDR2 from the germline V gene are PRHDT and FYEKMQ (reference sequence). The CDR3 totals 13 residues. CDR3 in amino acids: CASSYSQGYEQYF. The CDR3 region has the DNA TGTGCCAGCAGCTATTCTCAGGGGTACGAGCAGTACTTC.

The table lists this clone with a few counts. Other DNA sequences in the same sample also yield this CDR3. The chain couples TRBV28 to TRBJ2-7; 8 bases agree with TRBD1. There are 13 residues in the CDR3. Per germline, CDR1 MDHEN and CDR2 SYDVKM. V trimming: 5 bases; J trimming: 3 bases; junction bases outside the gene matches: 3. Here the CDR3 DNA reads TGTGCCAGCAGTCGACAGGGGATCTACGAGCAGTACTTC. This encodes CASSRQGIYEQYF.

The rearrangement uses TRBV6-7 and TRBJ2-2; TRBD2 aligns across 8 bases. TRBV6-7 is known as an ORF, though its function is uncertain. The junction had 17 bases not matched to a gene; V was cut back by 5 bases and J by 6 bases. The CDR3 consists of 18 residues. The CDR3 spells CASSPRGLANFGAGELFF. In DNA form, the CDR3 reads TGTGCCAGCAGTCCTAGAGGACTAGCAAACTTTGGCGCCGGGGAGCTGTTTTTT.

Only a few counts were recorded for this clone. The chain uses TRBV27 and TRBJ2-5; 7 positions agree with TRBD1. The CDR3 spans 14 residues. From germline, CDR1 is MNHEY and CDR2 SMNVEV (reference sequence). V was pared by 5 bases and J by 5 bases, with 8 bases of the junction left unmatched. This CDR3 is CASSPTTRGETQYF. In DNA form, the CDR3 reads TGTGCCAGCAGTCCGACAACCAGGGGGGAGACCCAGTACTTC.

The V and J genes are TRBV6-5 and TRBJ2-7, with 12 bases identical to TRBD1. Germline CDR1 reads MNHEY; CDR2 reads SVGAGI. J was trimmed by 5 bases and V by 6 bases; bases with no gene match: 5. CDR3 length: 14 amino acids. The CDR3 DNA follows: TGTGCCAGCAGAACCGGGACAGGGGGCCACGAGCAGTACTTC. Encoded protein: CASRTGTGGHEQYF.

The chain has TRBV15 and TRBJ1-4, with D unresolved. The germline V gene encodes CDR1 LNHNV and CDR2 YYDKDF (reference sequence). V lost 4 bases to trimming and J lost 8 bases, with 11 bases between them. The CDR3 sequence is 13 residues long. CDR3 bases: TGTGCCACCAGCAACCTTTTGGAAGAAAAACTGTTTTTT. Residues: CATSNLLEEKLFF.

V is TRBV6-5 and J is TRBJ1-5, with D possibly being TRBD1 (5 bases). V lost 2 bases and J lost 3, with 11 bases in between. The CDR3 extends over 15 amino acids. In germline, CDR1 is MNHEY, CDR2 SVGAGI. The chain's CDR3 is CASSYTAGNNQPQHF. In nucleotides, the CDR3 is TGTGCCAGCAGTTACACCGCAGGGAACAATCAGCCCCAGCATTTT.

V gene TRBV6-2 or TRBV6-3 combines with J gene TRBJ2-1; the D gene could be TRBD1 or TRBD2 (6 bases each). Trimming removed 6 bases from V and 10 bases from J, with 16 bases in between. This CDR3 has 13 amino acids. Per germline, CDR1 MNHEY and CDR2 SVGEGT. The CDR3 DNA reads as TGTGCCAGCAGCCGGGGGCGGGATGGAGAGCAGTTCTTC. Amino acid sequence: CASSRGRDGEQFF.

CDR3 sequence (DNA): TGTGCCAGCAGCCCAGGGGTCGGACAGGGTATGAGCGGCTACACCTTC. Protein sequence: CASSPGVGQGMSGYTF. The chain is built from TRBV9 and TRBJ1-2, with 8 bases fitting TRBD1. This CDR3 spans 16 amino acids. The V gene end was trimmed by 4 bases and the J gene end by 8 bases; junction bases not matched to a gene: 16. Per germline, CDR1 SGDLS and CDR2 YYNGEE.

This sequence joins TRBV5-1 and TRBJ2-7, with a weak D call TRBD2 (5 bases). V dropped 0 bases and J dropped 3 bases, with 10 bases sitting between them. The germline CDR1 and CDR2 sequences are SGHRS and YFSETQ. The CDR3 is 14 residues long. The DNA for the CDR3 is TGCGCCAGCAGCTTGGTTGGGAGTAACTACGAGCAGTACTTC. As protein: CASSLVGSNYEQYF. Supplemented by reference TRBV5-1 and TRBJ2-7, the full variable domain reads KAGVTQTPRYLIKTRGQQVTLSCSPISGHRSVSWYQQTPGQGLQFLFEYFSETQRNKGNFPGRFSGRQFSNSRSEMNVSTLELGDSALYLCASSLVGSNYEQYFGPGTRLTVT.

The rearrangement joins TRBV20-1 to TRBJ2-1; D remains ambiguous. With 1 base removed from V and 6 bases from J, the gap between germline ends came to 4 bases. CDR3 length: 11 residues. CDR1 DFQATT and CDR2 SNEGSKA come from the germline V gene (reference sequence). Here the CDR3 DNA reads TGCAGTGCTAGAGCCCTCAATGAGCAGTTCTTC. It yields the protein CSARALNEQFF.

The genes are TRBV28 and TRBJ2-1; a possible D gene is TRBD2 (7 bases). Per germline, CDR1 MDHEN and CDR2 SYDVKM. The CDR3 is 15 residues long. Between the trimmed V and J ends, which lost 6 bases and 3 bases, there was a span of 15 bases. CDR3 nucleotide sequence: TGTGCCAGCAGGGGGGGGCGGGGGCTCTACAATGAGCAGTTCTTC. Protein sequence: CASRGGRGLYNEQFF.

This chain uses TRBV4-1 with TRBJ2-4; 7 bases map to TRBD1. Per the germline V gene, CDR1 is MGHRA and CDR2 is YSYEKL. The length of the CDR3 is 16 residues. V was clipped by 4 bases and J by 3 bases; unmatched bases: 9. CDR3 DNA sequence: TGCGCCAGCAGCCCCGGACAGGCCCGGGGCAAAAACATTCAGTACTTC. Its protein is CASSPGQARGKNIQYF.

The chain couples TRBV4-1 to TRBJ1-4; 9 nucleotides match TRBD1. The length of the CDR3 is 16 residues. Trimming at V came to 4 bases and at J to 7 bases, leaving 10 bases not matched to a gene. From germline, CDR1 is MGHRA and CDR2 YSYEKL. The CDR3 DNA reads TGCGCCAGCAGCCTGACAACCGGGACAGGGCCTGAAAAACTGTTTTTT. Its protein product is CASSLTTGTGPEKLFF.

The chain employs TRBV27 and TRBJ2-7; D uncertain. CDR1 MNHEY and CDR2 SMNVEV come from the germline V gene (reference sequence). Between the trimmed V and J ends, which lost 0 bases and 7 bases, there was a span of 10 bases. This CDR3 comprises 13 residues. DNA for the CDR3: TGTGCCAGCAGTTTATCCGCAGGTTGGGAGCAGTACGTC. Translation: CASSLSAGWEQYV.

V usage is TRBV10-3 and J usage is TRBJ2-1; TRBD2 aligns across 12 bases. This CDR3 comprises 16 residues. V gave up 4 bases and J gave up 9 bases; unmatched junction bases: 10. CDR1 ENHRY and CDR2 SYGVKD come from the germline V gene. CDR3 amino acids: CAISVLAGGSQGEQFF. In nucleotides, the CDR3 is TGTGCCATCAGTGTCCTAGCGGGAGGGAGTCAGGGTGAGCAGTTCTTC.

In nucleotides, the CDR3 is TGTGCCAGCAGCGTATCCCCCGGTCCGTACAATGAGCAGTTCTTC. Protein product: CASSVSPGPYNEQFF. V and J are TRBV9 and TRBJ2-1; D unclear. CDR1 SGDLS and CDR2 YYNGEE come from the germline V gene. The V end lost 1 base, the J end lost 4 bases, and 12 bases lay between the germline ends. This CDR3 spans 15 amino acids.

The rearrangement joins TRBV7-9 to TRBJ2-5; D not resolved. Trimming cost V 2 bases and J 5 bases, with 6 bases left between them. Germline V gene data show CDR1 as SEHNR and CDR2 as FQNEAQ (reference sequence). CDR3 size: 12 residues. CDR3 nucleotides: TGTGCCAGCAGCTTAAAACGGGAGACCCAGTACTTC. Protein: CASSLKRETQYF.

J is TRBJ1-2 and V is TRBV9; D is uncertain. This CDR3 has 15 amino acids. From germline, CDR1 is SGDLS and CDR2 YYNGEE. Trimming removed 0 bases from V and 4 bases from J, with 13 bases in between. Written as DNA, the CDR3 is TGTGCCAGCAGCGTAGAGGGCACCCCCAGCTATGGCTACACCTTC. This translates into CASSVEGTPSYGYTF. Based on the CDR3 plus reference TRBV9 and TRBJ1-2, the full variable domain is DSGVTQTPKHLITATGQRVTLRCSPRSGDLSVYWYQQSLDQGLQFLIQYYNGEERAKGNILERFSAQQFPDLHSELNLSSLELGDSALYFCASSVEGTPSYGYTFGSGTRLTVV.

The gene calls are TRBV27 and TRBJ1-1; TRBD1 aligns across 9 bases. Germline loops: CDR1 MNHEY, CDR2 SMNVEV (reference sequence). The V gene end was trimmed by 5 bases and the J gene end by 4 bases; junction bases not matched to a gene: 11. This CDR3 is built from 16 residues. This CDR3 is CASSDPGQGFSTEAFF. CDR3 nucleotide sequence: TGTGCCAGCAGTGACCCAGGACAGGGGTTTAGCACTGAAGCTTTCTTT.

The rearrangement uses TRBV3-1 (or the pseudogene TRBV3-2) and TRBJ2-3; 10 positions agree with TRBD2. This CDR3 has 16 amino acids. The trim removed 6 bases at V and 3 bases at J, leaving 9 bases unmatched. CDR1 is LGHDT and CDR2 is YNNKEL in the germline V gene (reference sequence). The CDR3 bases are TGTGCCAGCAGGCCGCCCCTAGCGGGGGTTACAGATACGCAGTATTTT. Residues: CASRPPLAGVTDTQYF.